This T cell receptor beta chain came from a study of blood T cell repertoires in COVID-19. TCRdb's table, derived via immunoSEQ multiplex PCR, lists solely in-frame clones and lacks some. The table has hundreds of thousands of clones, roughly 87% seen once; the top ten hold about 2.1%. Participant-given clinical history determined each cohort assignment. The sequence was collected from a woman aged 18 to 35 with acute COVID-19. Sequencing was carried out using PBMCs or T cells enriched from blood (not recorded which).

The CDR3, as DNA: TGTGCCAGCAGCCAGGGGACCGTGAAAGATGAAAAACTGTTTTTT. It yields the protein CASSQGTVKDEKLFF. The V and J genes are TRBV5-4 and TRBJ1-4; D perhaps matches TRBD1 (6 bases). The CDR3 runs to 15 residues. The germline V gene encodes CDR1 SGHNT and CDR2 YYREEE (reference sequence). V gave up 4 bases and J gave up 6 bases, with 16 bases separating them.